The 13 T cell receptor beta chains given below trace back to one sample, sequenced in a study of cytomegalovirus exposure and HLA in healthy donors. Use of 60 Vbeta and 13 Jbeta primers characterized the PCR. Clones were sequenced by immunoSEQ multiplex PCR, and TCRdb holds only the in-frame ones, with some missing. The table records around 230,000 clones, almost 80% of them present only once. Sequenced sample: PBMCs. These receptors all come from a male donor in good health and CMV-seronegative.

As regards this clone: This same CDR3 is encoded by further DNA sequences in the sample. The CDR3 here is CASRPGQGNNNSPLHF. DNA of the CDR3: TGTGCCAGCAGACCTGGACAGGGGAATAATAATTCACCCCTCCACTTT. The rearrangement links TRBV9 to TRBJ1-6, with 9 bases lining up with TRBD1. CDR1 is SGDLS and CDR2 is YYNGEE in the germline V gene. V lost 5 bases and J lost 5; bases outside the gene matches: 8. The CDR3 is made up of 16 amino acids.

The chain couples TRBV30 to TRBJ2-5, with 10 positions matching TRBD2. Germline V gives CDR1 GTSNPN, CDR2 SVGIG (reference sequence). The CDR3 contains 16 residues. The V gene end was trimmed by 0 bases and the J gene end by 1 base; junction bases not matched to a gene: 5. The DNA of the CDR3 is TGTGCCTGGAGTGTAGGACTAGCGGTAGGCCAAGAGACCCAGTACTTC. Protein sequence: CAWSVGLAVGQETQYF.

CDR3 nucleotides: TGTGCCAGCAGTTTACGGGTTATGAGCTCTGGGGCCAACGTCCTGACTTTC. Translated: CASSLRVMSSGANVLTF. The gene calls are TRBV27 and TRBJ2-6, with D unclear. The CDR3 extends over 17 amino acids. CDR1 and CDR2 (germline): MNHEY, SMNVEV (reference sequence). V lost 2 bases and J 0 bases, leaving 11 bases between the germline ends.

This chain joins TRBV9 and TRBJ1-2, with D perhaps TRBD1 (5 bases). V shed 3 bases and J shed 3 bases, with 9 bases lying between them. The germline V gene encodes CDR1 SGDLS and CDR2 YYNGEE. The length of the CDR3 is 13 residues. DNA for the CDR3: TGTGCCAGCAGCGGCAGGGTTTACTATGGCTACACCTTC. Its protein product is CASSGRVYYGYTF.

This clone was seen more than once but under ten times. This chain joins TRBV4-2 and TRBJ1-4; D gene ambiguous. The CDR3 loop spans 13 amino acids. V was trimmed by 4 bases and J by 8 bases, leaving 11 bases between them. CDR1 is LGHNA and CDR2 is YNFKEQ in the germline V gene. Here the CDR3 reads CASSLFREEKLFF. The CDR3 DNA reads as TGTGCCAGCAGCCTCTTTAGGGAGGAAAAACTGTTTTTT.

DNA of the CDR3: TGTGCCAGCAGTTTAGCGGGAGTAAGAGAGCAGTACTTC. As protein: CASSLAGVREQYF. J is TRBJ2-7 and V is TRBV6-1, with 9 bases identical to TRBD2. Germline V gene data show CDR1 as MNHNS and CDR2 as SASEGT. V dropped 5 bases and J dropped 7; count of bases not matched to a gene: 6. CDR3 length: 13 amino acids.

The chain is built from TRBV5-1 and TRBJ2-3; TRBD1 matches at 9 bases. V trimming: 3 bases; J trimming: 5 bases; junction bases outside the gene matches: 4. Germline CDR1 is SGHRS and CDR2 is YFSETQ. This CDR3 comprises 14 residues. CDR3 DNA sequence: TGCGCCAGCAGCTACAGGGGGCGGGAAGATACGCAGTATTTT. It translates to CASSYRGREDTQYF.

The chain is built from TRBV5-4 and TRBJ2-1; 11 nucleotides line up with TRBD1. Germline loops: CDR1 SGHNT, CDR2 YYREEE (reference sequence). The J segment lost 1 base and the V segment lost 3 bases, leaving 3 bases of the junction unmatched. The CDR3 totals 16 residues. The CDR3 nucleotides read TGTGCCAGCAGCTCCGGGACAGGGGGTTCCTACAATGAGCAGTTCTTC. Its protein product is CASSSGTGGSYNEQFF.

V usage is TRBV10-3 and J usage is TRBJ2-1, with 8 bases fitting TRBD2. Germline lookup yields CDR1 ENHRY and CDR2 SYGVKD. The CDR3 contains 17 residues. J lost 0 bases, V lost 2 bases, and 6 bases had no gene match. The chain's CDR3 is CAISEPPGLGSYNEQFF. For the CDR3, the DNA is TGTGCCATCAGTGAGCCTCCGGGACTAGGCTCCTACAATGAGCAGTTCTTC.

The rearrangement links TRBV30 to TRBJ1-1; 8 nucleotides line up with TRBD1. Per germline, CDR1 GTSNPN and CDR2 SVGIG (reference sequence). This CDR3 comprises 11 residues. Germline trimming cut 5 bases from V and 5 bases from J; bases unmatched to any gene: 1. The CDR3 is CAWGDRTEAFF. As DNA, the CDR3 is TGTGCCTGGGGGGACAGGACTGAAGCTTTCTTT.

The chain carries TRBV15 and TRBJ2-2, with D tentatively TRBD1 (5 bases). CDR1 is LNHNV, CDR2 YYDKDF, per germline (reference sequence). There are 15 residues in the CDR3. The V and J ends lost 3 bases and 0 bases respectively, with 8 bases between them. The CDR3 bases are TGTGCCACCAGCAGGCGGACACCGAACACCGGGGAGCTGTTTTTT. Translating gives CATSRRTPNTGELFF.

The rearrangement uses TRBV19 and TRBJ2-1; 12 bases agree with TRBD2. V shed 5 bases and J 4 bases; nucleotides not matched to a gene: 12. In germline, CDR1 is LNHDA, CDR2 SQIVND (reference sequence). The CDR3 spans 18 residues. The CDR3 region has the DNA TGTGCCAGTAGTGGTCGGACTAGCGGGACCGGCCGATACAATGAGCAGTTCTTC. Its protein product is CASSGRTSGTGRYNEQFF.

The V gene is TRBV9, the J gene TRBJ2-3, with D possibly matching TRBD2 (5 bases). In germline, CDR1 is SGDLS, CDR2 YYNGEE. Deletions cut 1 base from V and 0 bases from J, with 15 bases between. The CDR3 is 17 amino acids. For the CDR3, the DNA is TGTGCCAGCAGCGTACTTCCTCAGGAGGCTAGCACAGATACGCAGTATTTT. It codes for CASSVLPQEASTDTQYF.